A single T cell receptor (beta chain) is shown here with its context. Its antigen is unidentified. These data originate in a study of cytomegalovirus exposure and HLA in healthy donors. Study outcomes and limitations: Some highly shared sequence variants likely arose as a pipeline artifact. Roughly uniform sequencing depth across donors was assumed, possibly incorrectly. About 150 TCR beta chains were listed as cytomegalovirus-associated. A few chains tied to CMV proved CMV antigen-specific in vitro.

V gave up 5 bases and J gave up 6 bases; unmatched junction bases: 7. This CDR3 region has 14 residues. Germline CDR1 is SGHVS and CDR2 is FQNEAQ. This PCR relied on a set of 60 Vbeta primers and 13 Jbeta primers. Clones were read by immunoSEQ multiplex PCR, and TCRdb kept only the in-frame ones, dropping some. In the table there are under 250,000 clones, approximately 79% of which are singletons. The chain combines TRBV7-8 with TRBJ1-1; TRBD1 aligns across 9 bases. This clonotype was obtained from a man in his fifties or sixties in good health and CMV-seronegative. The sample consisted of PBMCs. The DNA of the CDR3 is TGTGCCAGCAGCCGAGGGACAGGGAGCCCTGAAGCTTTCTTT. It translates to CASSRGTGSPEAFF.